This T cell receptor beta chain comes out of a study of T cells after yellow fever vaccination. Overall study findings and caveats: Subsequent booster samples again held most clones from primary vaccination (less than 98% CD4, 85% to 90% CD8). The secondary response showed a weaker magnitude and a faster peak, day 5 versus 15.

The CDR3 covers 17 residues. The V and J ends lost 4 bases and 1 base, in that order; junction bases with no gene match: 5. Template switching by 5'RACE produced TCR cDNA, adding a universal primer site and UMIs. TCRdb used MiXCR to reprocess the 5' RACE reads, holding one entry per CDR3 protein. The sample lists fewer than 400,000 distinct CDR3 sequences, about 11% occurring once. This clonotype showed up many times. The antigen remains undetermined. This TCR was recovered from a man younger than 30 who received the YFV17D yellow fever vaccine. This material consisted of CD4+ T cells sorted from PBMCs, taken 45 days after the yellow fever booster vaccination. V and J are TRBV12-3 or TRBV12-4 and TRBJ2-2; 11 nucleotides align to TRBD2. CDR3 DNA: TGTGCCAGCAGTTCGCGCACTAGCGGGGGGAACACCGGGGAGCTGTTTTTT. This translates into CASSSRTSGGNTGELFF.